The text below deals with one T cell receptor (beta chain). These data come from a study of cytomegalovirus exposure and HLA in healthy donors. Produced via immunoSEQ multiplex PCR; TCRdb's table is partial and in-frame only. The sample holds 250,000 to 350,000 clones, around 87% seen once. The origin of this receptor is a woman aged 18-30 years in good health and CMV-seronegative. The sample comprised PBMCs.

This CDR3 reads CASSLGTLAGVYEQYF. As DNA, the CDR3 is TGTGCCAGCAGCTTAGGGACACTAGCGGGAGTCTACGAGCAGTACTTC. This sequence joins TRBV7-9 and TRBJ2-7; TRBD2 matches at 11 bases. The CDR3 extends over 16 amino acids. The germline gives CDR1 SEHNR, CDR2 FQNEAQ (reference sequence). V lost 1 base to trimming and J lost 3 bases; unmatched junction nucleotides: 5.